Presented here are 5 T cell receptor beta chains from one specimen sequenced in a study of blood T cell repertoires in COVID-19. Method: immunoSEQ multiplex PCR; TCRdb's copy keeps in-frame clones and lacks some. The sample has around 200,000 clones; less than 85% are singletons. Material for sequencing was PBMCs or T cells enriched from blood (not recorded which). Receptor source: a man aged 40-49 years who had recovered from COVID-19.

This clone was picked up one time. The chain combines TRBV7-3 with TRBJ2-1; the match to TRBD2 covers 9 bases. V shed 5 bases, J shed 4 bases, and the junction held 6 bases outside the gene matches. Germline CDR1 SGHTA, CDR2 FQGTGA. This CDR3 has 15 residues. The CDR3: CASSPSGRPYNEQFF. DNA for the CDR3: TGTGCCAGCAGCCCAAGCGGGAGGCCATACAATGAGCAGTTCTTC.

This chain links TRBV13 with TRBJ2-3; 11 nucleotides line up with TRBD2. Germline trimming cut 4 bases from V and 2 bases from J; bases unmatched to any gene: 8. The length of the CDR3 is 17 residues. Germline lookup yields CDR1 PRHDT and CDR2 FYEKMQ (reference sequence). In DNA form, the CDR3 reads TGTGCCAGCAGCTCAAGACTAGCGGGGCTTACCACAGATACGCAGTATTTT. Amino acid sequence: CASSSRLAGLTTDTQYF.

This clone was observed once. The CDR3 is CASSLGGSHYGYTF. In nucleotides, the CDR3 is TGCGCCAGCAGCTTAGGGGGATCACACTATGGCTACACCTTC. The chain uses TRBV5-1 and TRBJ1-2, with D perhaps matching TRBD1 (6 bases). Germline CDR1 and CDR2: SGHRS and YFSETQ. The CDR3 sequence is 14 residues long. Deletions cut 2 bases from V and 3 bases from J, with 11 bases between.

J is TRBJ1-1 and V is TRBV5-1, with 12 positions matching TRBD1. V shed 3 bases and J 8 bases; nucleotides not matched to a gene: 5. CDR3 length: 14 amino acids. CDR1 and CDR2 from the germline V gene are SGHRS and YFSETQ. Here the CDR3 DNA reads TGCGCCAGCAGCTGGTCCGGGACAGGGGGCGAAGCTTTCTTT. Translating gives CASSWSGTGGEAFF.

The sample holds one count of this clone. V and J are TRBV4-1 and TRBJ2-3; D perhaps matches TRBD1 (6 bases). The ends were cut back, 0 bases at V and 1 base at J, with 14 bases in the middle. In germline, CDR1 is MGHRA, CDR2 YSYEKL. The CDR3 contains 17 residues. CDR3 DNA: TGCGCCAGCAGCCAAGAAACAGGGCCCTCCCGCACAGATACGCAGTATTTT. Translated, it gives CASSQETGPSRTDTQYF.